What follows describes a single TCR beta chain. The participants were between about 18 and 90 years old and came from roughly 24 US areas. This sample stems from a study of blood T cell repertoires in COVID-19. Source study methods: From reference gene primer amplification, estimates of nucleated cell counts were derived. TCRdb's table, derived via immunoSEQ multiplex PCR, lists solely in-frame clones and lacks some. V, J and clone size reflect that table, while D and trimming were determined from the DNA. The sample has fewer than 400,000 clones, about 83% seen once. CDR3 length: 16 residues. Germline CDR1 is SEHNR and CDR2 is FQNEAQ (reference sequence). Losses at the gene ends were 0 bases for V and 4 bases for J; bases not matched to a gene: 9.

The sequencing input was PBMCs or T cells enriched from blood (not recorded which). The V call is TRBV7-9, the J call TRBJ2-7; 7 bases match TRBD2. The origin of this receptor is a woman aged 50 to 60 who had recovered from COVID-19. Here the CDR3 DNA reads TGTGCCAGCAGCTTAGCGCTGGGACTAAACCCGTACGAGCAGTACTTC. Protein sequence: CASSLALGLNPYEQYF.